A selection of T cell receptor beta chains follows, all from one sample in a study of Ad26.COV2.S vaccination and SARS-CoV-2 variants. Method: immunoSEQ multiplex PCR; TCRdb's copy keeps in-frame clones and lacks some. The data hold approximately 300,000 clones, with around 81% observed a single time. Sequences were derived from peripheral blood, sampled in a trial of Ad26.COV2.S vaccine versus placebo. These TCRs come from a person aged 18-65 years who received the Ad26.COV2.S COVID-19 vaccine or a placebo. Each CDR3 is given with its conserved first and last residue. The D gene is left open where the match is weak.

TRBV7-3	TRBJ2-6	.	CASSLMPGRSGANVLTF	TGTGCCAGCAGCTTAATGCCAGGGAGGTCTGGGGCCAACGTCCTGACTTTC
TRBV3-1/TRBV3-2	TRBJ1-6	.	CASSQDRAGGRGYNSPLHF	TGTGCCAGCAGCCAAGATCGGGCGGGGGGAAGGGGATATAATTCACCCCTCCACTTT
TRBV9	TRBJ1-1	TRBD1	CASSEFQGATEAFF	TGTGCCAGCAGCGAATTTCAGGGGGCTACTGAAGCTTTCTTT
TRBV9	TRBJ2-2	.	CASSTHGTGELFF	TGTGCCAGCAGCACCCATGGGACCGGGGAGCTGTTTTTT
TRBV28	TRBJ2-4	TRBD2	CASSLTSGGVNIQYF	TGTGCCAGCAGTTTGACTAGCGGGGGGGTAAACATTCAGTACTTC
TRBV7-8	TRBJ1-4	.	CASSREGPNEKLFF	TGTGCCAGCAGCCGCGAAGGACCTAATGAAAAACTGTTTTTT
TRBV7-2	TRBJ1-2	.	CASSSDTFNYGYTF	TGTGCCAGCAGCTCGGACACGTTTAACTATGGCTACACCTTC
TRBV6-5	TRBJ2-2	.	CASSYSVRVSTGELFF	TGTGCCAGCAGTTACTCCGTAAGGGTGAGCACCGGGGAGCTGTTTTTT
TRBV27	TRBJ2-5	.	CASNRAAVQETQYF	TGTGCCAGCAACCGGGCAGCGGTTCAAGAGACCCAGTACTTC
TRBV2	TRBJ1-1	TRBD1	CASMGQGRTEAFF	TGTGCCAGCATGGGACAGGGTAGGACTGAAGCTTTCTTT
TRBV6-5	TRBJ2-2	TRBD1	CASPGQMNTGELFF	TGTGCCAGCCCGGGACAGATGAACACCGGGGAGCTGTTTTTT
TRBV19	TRBJ1-1	.	CASSIGNLEAFF	TGTGCCAGTAGTATTGGGAATCTCGAAGCTTTCTTT
TRBV11-2	TRBJ2-5	TRBD1	CASSPSGDRGQETQYF	TGTGCCAGCAGCCCGTCCGGGGACAGGGGCCAAGAGACCCAGTACTTC
TRBV6-5	TRBJ2-3	TRBD2	CASRQAGGPLDTQYF	TGTGCCAGCAGGCAAGCGGGGGGGCCATTGGATACGCAGTATTTT
TRBV5-1	TRBJ2-5	.	CASSLRGARVETQYF	TGCGCCAGCAGCTTGAGGGGGGCGCGAGTGGAGACCCAGTACTTC
TRBV5-1	TRBJ2-7	TRBD2	CASSLTSGSYEQYF	TGCGCCAGCAGCTTGACTAGCGGTTCCTACGAGCAGTACTTC
TRBV28	TRBJ1-5	.	CASSPIRINQPQHF	TGTGCCAGCAGTCCGATAAGGATCAATCAGCCCCAGCATTTT
TRBV18	TRBJ1-6	.	CASSPLQRGDNSPLHF	TGTGCCAGCTCACCACTTCAGAGGGGAGATAATTCACCCCTCCACTTT
TRBV18	TRBJ1-1	.	CASSPDLYNTEAFF	TGTGCCAGCTCACCAGACTTATATAACACTGAAGCTTTCTTT
TRBV5-1	TRBJ2-7	TRBD2	CASSFGLAGPYEQYF	TGCGCCAGCAGCTTCGGTCTAGCGGGGCCCTACGAGCAGTACTTC
TRBV29-1	TRBJ1-3	.	CSGQGGDTIYF	TGCAGCGGCCAAGGTGGGGACACCATATATTTT
TRBV28	TRBJ2-7	.	CASNAESVSSYEQYF	TGTGCCAGCAACGCGGAGAGCGTAAGCTCCTACGAGCAGTACTTC
TRBV2	TRBJ1-2	TRBD1	CASSRTGQGEGYTF	TGTGCCAGCAGTCGGACAGGGCAGGGGGAAGGCTACACCTTC
TRBV27	TRBJ2-5	.	CASRPISLQETQYF	TGTGCCAGCAGACCAATTTCCCTCCAAGAGACCCAGTACTTC
TRBV6-2/TRBV6-3	TRBJ1-1	.	CASSKDRNTEAFF	TGTGCCAGCAGCAAGGACAGGAACACTGAAGCTTTCTTT
TRBV5-1	TRBJ1-2	TRBD1	CASSLRTGGDYGYTF	TGCGCCAGCAGCTTAAGGACAGGGGGTGACTATGGCTACACCTTC